The entry that follows covers one T cell receptor (beta chain) sequence. The data belong to a study of blood T cell repertoires in COVID-19. Study background: Sites in the United States, Italy and Spain provided acute and convalescent COVID-19 samples. Nucleic acid was either cDNA or gDNA, and it came from T cells, B-cell-depleted T cells, or PBMCs.

In the original processing: From reference gene primer amplification, estimates of nucleated cell counts were derived. Profiled with immunoSEQ multiplex PCR; TCRdb holds only in-frame clones, not every one. The V and J calls and clone size were taken over from that table, and D and trimming were inferred from the DNA. The data show 65,000 to 75,000 clones, with approximately 83% seen just once and approximately 40% held by the top ten. CDR1 is SNHLY and CDR2 is FYNNEI in the germline V gene. CDR3 length: 16 residues. Trimming left V 5 bases short and J 2 bases short, with 18 bases between. This rearrangement joins TRBV2 to TRBJ2-5, with TRBD2 as a possible D gene (6 bases). The sample taken for sequencing was peripheral blood. The receptor comes from a man aged 80 or over with acute or convalescent COVID-19. CDR3 sequence: CASSPSGLGRQETQYF. For the CDR3, the DNA is TGTGCCAGCAGTCCCAGCGGGTTGGGGCGGCAAGAGACCCAGTACTTC.